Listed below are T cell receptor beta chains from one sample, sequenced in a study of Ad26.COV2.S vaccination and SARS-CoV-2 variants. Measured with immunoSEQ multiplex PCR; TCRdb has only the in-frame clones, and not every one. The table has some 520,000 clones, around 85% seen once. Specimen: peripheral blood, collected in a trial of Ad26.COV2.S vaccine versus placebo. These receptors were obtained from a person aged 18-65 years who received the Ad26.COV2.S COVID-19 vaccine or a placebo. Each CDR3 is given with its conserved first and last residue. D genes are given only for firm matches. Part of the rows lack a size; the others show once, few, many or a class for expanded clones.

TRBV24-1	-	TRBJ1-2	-	TGTGCCACCAGTGATAAGAGAGGAGAGAGACCCTATGGCTACACCTTC	CATSDKRGERPYGYTF
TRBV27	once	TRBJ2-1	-	TGTGCCAGCAGACCCACGACAGGCAGGCTTTACAATGAGCAGTTCTTC	CASRPTTGRLYNEQFF
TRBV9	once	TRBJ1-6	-	TGTGCCAGCAGCGTAGTCAGCCTAAATTCACCCCTCCACTTT	CASSVVSLNSPLHF
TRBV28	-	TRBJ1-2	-	TGTGCCAGCAGTGAAACCATCCAGGGAGGTGGCTACACCTTC	CASSETIQGGGYTF
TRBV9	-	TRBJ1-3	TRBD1	TGTGCCAGCAGCTCGTTGGGACAGTACTCTGGAAACACCATATATTTT	CASSSLGQYSGNTIYF
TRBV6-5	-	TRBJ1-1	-	TGTGCCAGCAGTTACGCAGGAAGTAACACTGAAGCTTTCTTT	CASSYAGSNTEAFF
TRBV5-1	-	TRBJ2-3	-	TGCGCCAGCAGCGGGCCGACCCCCGGAGCAGATACGCAGTATTTT	CASSGPTPGADTQYF
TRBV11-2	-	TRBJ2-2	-	TGTGCCAGCAGTACCCTCGGAGCAGTCGGCGGGGAGCTGTTTTTT	CASSTLGAVGGELFF
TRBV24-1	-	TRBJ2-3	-	TGTGCCACCAGTGATCGTGGGCGCAGCGGAGACACAGATACGCAGTATTTT	CATSDRGRSGDTDTQYF
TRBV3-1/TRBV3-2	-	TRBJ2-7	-	TGTGCCAGCAGCGACCCCCCGTACGAGCAGTACTTC	CASSDPPYEQYF
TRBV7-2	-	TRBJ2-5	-	TGTGCCAGCAGCCCTCGTGGGAATAGACGTCAAGAGACCCAGTACTTC	CASSPRGNRRQETQYF
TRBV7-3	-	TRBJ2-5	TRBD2	TGTGCCAGCAGCTCCGGGACTACCGAGACCCAGTACTTC	CASSSGTTETQYF
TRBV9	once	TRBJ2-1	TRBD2	TGTGCCAGCAGCTCACTAGCGGGATGGGATGAGCAGTTCTTC	CASSSLAGWDEQFF
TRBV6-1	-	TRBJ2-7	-	TGTGCCAGCAGTGAATATTGGACTACCTCCTACGAGCAGTACTTC	CASSEYWTTSYEQYF
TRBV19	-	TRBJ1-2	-	TGTGCCAGTAGTATTCGTGGCGATGGCTACACCTTC	CASSIRGDGYTF
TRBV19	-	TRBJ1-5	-	TGTGCCAGCCGACACGCATTCAATCAGCCCCAGCATTTT	CASRHAFNQPQHF
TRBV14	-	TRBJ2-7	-	TGTGCCAGCAGCGTGGACGGCCCCTACGAGCAGTACTTC	CASSVDGPYEQYF
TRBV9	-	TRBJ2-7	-	TGTGCCAGCAGCGTAGAAGGCAGGGGGGACGAGCAGTACTTC	CASSVEGRGDEQYF
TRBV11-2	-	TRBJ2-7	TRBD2	TGTGCCAGCAGCTTAGATCCCCATCATCTAGCGGGAGGGCGGAACGAGCAGTACTTC	CASSLDPHHLAGGRNEQYF
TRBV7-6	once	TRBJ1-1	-	TGTGCCAGCAGCCCCCGCGGGGGTATGAACACTGAAGCTTTCTTT	CASSPRGGMNTEAFF
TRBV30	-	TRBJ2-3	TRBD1	TGTGCCTGGAGCCCGGGGACAGCCAGCACAGATACGCAGTATTTT	CAWSPGTASTDTQYF
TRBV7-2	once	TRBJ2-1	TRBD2	TGTGCCAGCAGCTTAAGCCTAGCGGGAACCGGGTCCTACAATGAGCAGTTCTTC	CASSLSLAGTGSYNEQFF
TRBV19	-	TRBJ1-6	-	TGTGCCAGTAGATACAGGGCCAGTGCTTCACCCCTCCACTTT	CASRYRASASPLHF
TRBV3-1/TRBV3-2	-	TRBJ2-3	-	TGTGCCAGCAGCCAAGCCGATAGGCCGGATACGCAGTATTTT	CASSQADRPDTQYF
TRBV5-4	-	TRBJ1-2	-	TGTGCCAGCAGCGGCCGGACAGACTATGGCTACACCTTC	CASSGRTDYGYTF
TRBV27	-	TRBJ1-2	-	TGTGCCAGCAGCCAAAATCGGGGGGGCTACACCTTC	CASSQNRGGYTF
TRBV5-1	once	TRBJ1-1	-	TGCGCCAGCAGAGTCGGACCTAATCAGGGTAATGAAGCTTTCTTT	CASRVGPNQGNEAFF
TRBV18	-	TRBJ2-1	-	TGTGCCAGCTCGGGCAGTGTGGGCAACAATGAGCAGTTCTTC	CASSGSVGNNEQFF
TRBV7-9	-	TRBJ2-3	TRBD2	TGTGCCAGCAGCCTTGCTAGCGGGAGGGGCTCTTGGACAGATACGCAGTATTTT	CASSLASGRGSWTDTQYF
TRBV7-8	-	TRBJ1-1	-	TGTGCCAGCAGGTCGGGAGGGTGGACTGAAGCTTTCTTT	CASRSGGWTEAFF
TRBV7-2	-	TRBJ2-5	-	TGTGCCAGCAGCTACTACGGGGAGACCCAGTACTTC	CASSYYGETQYF
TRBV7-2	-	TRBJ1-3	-	TGTGCCAGCAGCACACGCCGCGGCTCTGGAAACACCATATATTTT	CASSTRRGSGNTIYF
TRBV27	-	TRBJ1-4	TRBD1	TGTGCCAGCAGTTTATCCCCTTGGGACAGGGGTAATGAAAAACTGTTTTTT	CASSLSPWDRGNEKLFF
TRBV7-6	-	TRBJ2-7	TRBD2	TGTGCCAGCAGCCCTGGGACTAGCGAGGCGTACTTC	CASSPGTSEAYF
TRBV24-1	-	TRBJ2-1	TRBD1	TGTGCCACCAGTGATTTGGGGACAGGGGGCTACAATGAGCAGTTCTTC	CATSDLGTGGYNEQFF
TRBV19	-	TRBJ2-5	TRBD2	TGTGCCAGTAGAACCACTAGCGGTTTCCAAGAGACCCAGTACTTC	CASRTTSGFQETQYF
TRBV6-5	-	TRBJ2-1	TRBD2	TGTGCCAGCAGAACCCCGGGACTAGCCTCCGATGAGCAGTTCTTC	CASRTPGLASDEQFF
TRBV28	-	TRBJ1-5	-	TGTGCCAGCAGGCGTCCAAGTCAGGGTCAGCCCCAGCATTTT	CASRRPSQGQPQHF
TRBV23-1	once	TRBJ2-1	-	TGCGCCAGCAGTCAATCCTTAAGTTGCAATGAGCAGTTCTTC	CASSQSLSCNEQFF
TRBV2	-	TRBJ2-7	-	TGTGCCAGCGGAACTAGTATTCCTCCCTACGAGCAGTACTTC	CASGTSIPPYEQYF
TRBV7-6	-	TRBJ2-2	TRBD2	TGTGCCAGCAGCAGAGACAGCGGGAGGGCCCTAGAAGAGCTGTTTTTT	CASSRDSGRALEELFF
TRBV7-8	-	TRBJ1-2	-	TGTGCCAGCAGCTTGGCCGGGGTAGGGGCAGGCTATGGCTACACCTTC	CASSLAGVGAGYGYTF
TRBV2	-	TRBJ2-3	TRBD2	TGTGCCGGTCTAGCGGAGCGCACAGATACGCAGTATTTT	CAGLAERTDTQYF
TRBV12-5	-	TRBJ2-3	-	TGTGCTAGTGGTTTGTATCGCAGGGCAAAATTTCCAGATACGCAGTATTTT	CASGLYRRAKFPDTQYF
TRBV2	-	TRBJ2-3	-	TGTGCCAGCAGCTACGGGGATTACAACTTCATGGGCACAGATACGCAGTATTTT	CASSYGDYNFMGTDTQYF
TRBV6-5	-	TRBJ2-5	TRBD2	TGTGCCACTGAAGCGGGAGCAATCCAAGAGACCCAGTACTTC	CATEAGAIQETQYF
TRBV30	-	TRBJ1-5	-	TGTGCCTGGAGTCCCGCCACAGCCAGCAATCAGCCCCAGCATTTT	CAWSPATASNQPQHF
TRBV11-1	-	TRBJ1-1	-	TGTGCCAGCAGCTTAATTGGAGGTAGGGAAGCTTTCTTT	CASSLIGGREAFF
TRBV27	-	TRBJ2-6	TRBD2	TGTGCCACCCGACTAGCGGGCATCTCTGGGGCCAACGTCCTGACTTTC	CATRLAGISGANVLTF
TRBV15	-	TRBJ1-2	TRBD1	TGTGCCACCAGCAAACAAGGGACAGGGGGCTTAGGTGGCTACACCTTC	CATSKQGTGGLGGYTF
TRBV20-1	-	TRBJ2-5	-	TGCAGTGCTAGGCTCGGAGAGACCCAGTACTTC	CSARLGETQYF
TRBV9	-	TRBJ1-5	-	TGTGCCAGCACATCGGGTTTAGTAAGTAGAAGCAATCAGCCCCAGCATTTT	CASTSGLVSRSNQPQHF
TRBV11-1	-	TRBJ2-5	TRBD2	TGTGCCAGCAGCCGTCCGGGACTAGCAGAAGAGACCCAGTACTTC	CASSRPGLAEETQYF
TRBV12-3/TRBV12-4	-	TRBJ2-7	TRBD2	TGTGCCAGCAGGTGGACTAGCGCCTACGAGCAGTACTTC	CASRWTSAYEQYF